Below, one T cell receptor (beta chain) is given with its context. This clone's antigen is unknown. No base-level quality is on record; no much larger clone is a single base apart. The data belong to a study of Ad26.COV2.S vaccination and SARS-CoV-2 variants (dated by TCRdb to about 2021). Broadly, across the study: Vaccine-arm donors were drawn from COV1001, a multicentre, randomized, double-blind, placebo-controlled phase I-IIa trial of Ad26.COV2.S in healthy adults. Throughout the experiments and outcome assessment, investigators stayed blinded to trial group allocation. Ad26.COV2.S was given intramuscularly at 5x10^10 or 1x10^11 viral particles, as a single shot or as two shots 56 days apart. The specificity and breadth of SARS-CoV-2-reactive T cell receptors after Ad26.COV2.S vaccination were assessed by TCRbeta repertoire sequencing. Trial participants were randomized into five groups of five: low-dose or high-dose Ad26.COV2.S given once or twice, or placebo on both occasions. The TCR-sequenced set comprised approximately 32 samples: approximately 19 Ad26.COV2.S vaccine recipients, 5 placebo recipients and 8 SARS-CoV-2 convalescent individuals. Findings and caveats that apply to the study as a whole: Substantial breadth of spike-specific CD8+ and CD4+ T cell responses was reported after vaccination. The study lacked the statistical power to compare responses across vaccine doses or regimens. Compared with placebo recipients, Ad26.COV2.S recipients showed higher spike-specific TCR breadth (P = 0.0014). Non-spike TCR breadth was comparable between vaccine and placebo recipients, consistent with the vaccine containing only spike. It was noted by the authors that total T cell responses may have been underestimated by the TCR breadth and depth analyses.

TCRbeta CDR3 regions were sequenced with the immunoSEQ Assay. After extraction, genomic DNA underwent amplification by bias-controlled multiplex PCR, followed by high-throughput sequencing. In the authors' own workflow: To quantify the absolute abundance of every unique TCRbeta CDR3 region, sequences were collapsed and filtered. Usable DNA was measured by amplifying reference genes present in all nucleated cells, and TCRbeta template counts were normalized to that usable DNA to estimate T cell fraction. Repertoire TCRs were annotated as SARS-CoV-2-specific when V gene, CDR3 amino acid sequence and J gene were exactly matched to a known reactive TCR set. The reference SARS-CoV-2 TCR set came from MIRA and was filtered for enrichment in COVID-19-positive ImmuneCODE repertoires, removing public or cross-reactive TCRs. Using the MIRA antigens, annotated TCRs were further analysed by specific ORF or by position within an ORF. Breadth was defined as the number of annotated unique rearrangements divided by the total number of unique productive rearrangements, and depth was defined as the summed frequency of the annotated unique rearrangements. Two-sided Wilcoxon rank-sum tests were applied when comparing TCR breadth between groups. The clones in this table, taken by TCRdb from immuneACCESS, are in-frame only. Not every clone is retained; where verified, under half of the shortfall comes from an unresolved V gene, and the cause of the rest is unknown. For V, J and clone size, that table is used; D and trimming come from the DNA. The sample table lists 400,000 to 450,000 clones, roughly 90% of them with a count of one. Approximately 12% of the sample rests with the top ten.

This specimen's treatment or condition label, interpreted: about 20 received Ad26.COV2.S at low or high dose, single or two shots; about five received placebo; per-sample allocation not given. For vaccine and placebo recipients, repertoires were sequenced using samples collected on day 63 after the first injection. In Cohort 1b, about two dozen adults aged 18-55 years were enrolled at a single site in Boston, USA, between 29 July and 7 August 2020. Ad26.COV2.S was a replication-incompetent adenovirus type 26 vector that expressed a prefusion-stabilized SARS-CoV-2 spike protein derived from the original Wuhan strain. Reading the germline V gene (reference sequence) gives CDR1 LNHNV and CDR2 YYDKDF. The V end loses 0 bases and the J end loses 0 bases, and a stretch of 8 bases separates them. The cysteine opens and the phenylalanine closes a CDR3 of 16 amino acids. The CDR3 DNA has 48 bases and is translated from base 1.

This sample comprised peripheral blood, obtained in a trial of Ad26.COV2.S vaccine versus placebo. The chain was built from TRBV15 and TRBJ2-2, with the D segment identity uncertain. The receptor was derived from a person aged 18 to 59 who received the Ad26.COV2.S COVID-19 vaccine or a placebo. The CDR3 amino acid sequence is: CATSREVATNTGELFF. The sequenced DNA: TGTGCCACCAGCAGAGAGGTAGCCACGAACACCGGGGAGCTGTTTTTT.